This T cell receptor (beta chain) is drawn from a study of technical replicates of blood from several donors. Only in-frame clones appear in the TCRdb table, and some are missing; sequencing was by immunoSEQ multiplex PCR. The sample has about 75,000 clones, around 97% seen once. This sequence originates from a human donor in good health. Sequencing input: T cells isolated from PBMCs.

CDR3 region: CASKGREYEQYF. The CDR3 DNA is TGTGCCAGCAAGGGGCGGGAGTACGAGCAGTACTTC. J is TRBJ2-7 and V is TRBV6-1; 7 nucleotides line up with TRBD2. The CDR3 contains 12 residues. CDR1 and CDR2 (germline): MNHNS, SASEGT. Trimming took 7 bases from V and 4 from J; bases not matched to a gene: 4.